This is a list of T cell receptor beta chains from one sample in a study of PD-L1 blockade in urothelial cancer. Here immunoSEQ multiplex PCR was the method, and the copy in TCRdb shows in-frame clones only, minus some. The sample lists 90,000 to 120,000 clones, around 85% occurring once. Here the sequenced sample was PBMCs, taken around atezolizumab (anti-PD-L1) treatment. These receptors were collected from a man in his forties or fifties with urothelial cancer. CDR3s include the opening cysteine and the closing phenylalanine or tryptophan. The order of the fields is clone size, CDR3 length, D gene, V gene, CDR3 protein. A D gene is named only where the DNA matches it firmly. Part of the rows lack a size; the others show once, few, many or a class for expanded clones.

size: NA
length: 15
D: TRBD1
V: TRBV5-4
CDR3: CASSLARTGNTEAFF

size: NA
length: 13
D: NA
V: TRBV28
CDR3: CAPGPEGHYEQYF

size: NA
length: 16
D: TRBD2
V: TRBV27
CDR3: CASSRLLAGATDTQYF

size: NA
length: 15
D: TRBD1
V: TRBV7-8
CDR3: CASSRQQGAWTEAFF

size: once
length: 15
D: TRBD1
V: TRBV6-5
CDR3: CASTTKIQGAGELFF

size: NA
length: 16
D: NA
V: TRBV14
CDR3: CASSQDEATMNTEAFF

size: once
length: 14
D: TRBD1
V: TRBV18
CDR3: CASSPGQGNQPQHF

size: NA
length: 16
D: TRBD2
V: TRBV19
CDR3: CASSLRTSGGAAEQFF

size: once
length: 16
D: TRBD2
V: TRBV7-9
CDR3: CASSLSLGLAGNEQFF

size: NA
length: 12
D: NA
V: TRBV11-2
CDR3: CASSFLTDTQYF

size: NA
length: 17
D: TRBD1
V: TRBV30
CDR3: CAWPSTGVGVSNQPQHF

size: NA
length: 15
D: NA
V: TRBV29-1
CDR3: CSVVSIVPSNYGYTF

size: NA
length: 13
D: TRBD1
V: TRBV6-5
CDR3: CASSRDRDQPQHF

size: NA
length: 14
D: NA
V: TRBV6-1
CDR3: CASSPRSPSYEQYF

size: NA
length: 15
D: TRBD2
V: TRBV10-3
CDR3: CAISESTSGQETQYF

size: NA
length: 13
D: NA
V: TRBV6-1
CDR3: CASRAGKPETQYF

size: NA
length: 17
D: TRBD2
V: TRBV7-9
CDR3: CASSLATGGGDSYEQYF

size: NA
length: 12
D: NA
V: TRBV5-4
CDR3: CASSSNSETQYF

size: few
length: 16
D: NA
V: TRBV7-2
CDR3: CASSPVQVSRHNEQFF

size: NA
length: 15
D: TRBD2
V: TRBV7-2
CDR3: CASSLEASGYNEQFF

size: NA
length: 14
D: NA
V: TRBV2
CDR3: CASSGQISNQPQHF

size: NA
length: 16
D: TRBD1
V: TRBV14
CDR3: CASSLPRGLANYGYTF

size: NA
length: 16
D: TRBD1
V: TRBV14
CDR3: CASSQDRTGQGYEQYF

size: NA
length: 14
D: NA
V: TRBV6-1
CDR3: CAGGAAGKTYEQYF

size: NA
length: 15
D: TRBD2
V: TRBV15
CDR3: CATSTDTSGNYEQYF

size: NA
length: 12
D: TRBD1
V: TRBV29-1
CDR3: CSVGRGTAGYTF

size: NA
length: 15
D: NA
V: TRBV6-5
CDR3: CASSYGTNYNSPLHF

size: NA
length: 15
D: TRBD2
V: TRBV7-9
CDR3: CASSGTSGRINEQFF

size: NA
length: 14
D: TRBD2
V: TRBV27
CDR3: CASRRNSGSFEQFF

size: NA
length: 17
D: TRBD2
V: TRBV5-6
CDR3: CASRPGTSGRAPYEQYF

size: NA
length: 15
D: NA
V: TRBV19
CDR3: CASSTKGGSNQPQHF

size: once
length: 13
D: NA
V: TRBV6-6
CDR3: CASSSRFGDTQYF

size: NA
length: 14
D: NA
V: TRBV19
CDR3: CASSMVRSGETQYF

size: NA
length: 16
D: NA
V: TRBV28
CDR3: CASTLAAGMGNYEQYF

size: NA
length: 14
D: TRBD2
V: TRBV6-1
CDR3: CASRGEGGSDTQYF

size: NA
length: 13
D: TRBD1
V: TRBV28
CDR3: CASSRQGFGGYTF

size: NA
length: 12
D: TRBD1
V: TRBV5-1
CDR3: CASSTRGTEAFF

size: once
length: 14
D: TRBD1
V: TRBV9
CDR3: CASGLGQGAYEQYF

size: NA
length: 13
D: NA
V: TRBV6-5
CDR3: CASSPPGANTIYF

size: NA
length: 14
D: NA
V: TRBV28
CDR3: CASSSSTPLVEQFF

size: few
length: 14
D: NA
V: TRBV7-9
CDR3: CASSSSGFRGKLFF

size: NA
length: 13
D: NA
V: TRBV5-4
CDR3: CASSRKLGAEAFF